This entry concerns a single T cell receptor beta chain. Data came from immunoSEQ multiplex PCR; TCRdb stores just in-frame clones and leaves some out. Here the sample spans 120,000 to 150,000 clones, roughly 85% being singletons. Trimming took off 1 base at V and 2 bases at J, with 12 bases between the two ends. The CDR3 sequence is 16 residues long. The germline CDR1 and CDR2 sequences are GTSNPN and SVGIG (reference sequence). This record comes from a study of blood T cell repertoires in COVID-19. About the study: Italy, Spain and the United States were the sources of the convalescent and acute COVID-19 samples. T cells, B-cell-depleted T cells, or PBMCs provided the cDNA or gDNA that served as material.

What was sequenced was peripheral blood. The receptor was isolated from a human donor with acute or convalescent COVID-19. The donor label of this sample is uncertain. The rearrangement joins TRBV30 to TRBJ2-6; D is uncertain. Written as DNA, the CDR3 is TGTGCCTGGAGTGCAAACCGGTTCGCTGGGGCCAACGTCCTGACTTTC. Protein sequence: CAWSANRFAGANVLTF.